This entry features one T cell receptor beta chain sequence. Its antigen is still unknown. No base quality information exists; no much larger clone differs at one position. This entry comes from a study of cytomegalovirus exposure and HLA in healthy donors (dated by TCRdb to 2017 to 2019). With regard to the full study: According to an earlier analysis of 587 of the donors, about 179 million T cells yielded roughly 110 million unique TCR beta sequences and approximately 280 Gb of sequence data. Among the roughly 410 genotyped donors, approximately 82% belonged to the genetic ancestry cluster associated with self-reported Caucasian donors. The number of donors typed differed by locus, with 629-630 for A, B, C, DRB1 and DQB1, 522 for DQA1, about 610 for DPA1, and around 460 for DPB1. In a later genetic analysis, genome-wide SNP genotypes for about three fifths of the 666 donors were used, and that subset was treated as a discovery cohort. Roughly five DR-DQ haplotypes were handled as single units for association and clustering because linkage in the cohort was strong. Among about 400 genotyped donors of the cohort, an average of roughly 230,000 unique TCR beta nucleotide sequences was sequenced per donor, of which 15% to 20% were non-productive. About 280 gigabases of sequencing data and around 85 million unique TCR sequences made up an early release that covered approximately 650 HLA-typed donors. Every repertoire in the discovery cohort had been generated on one and the same sequencing platform. The study aimed to test whether cataloging public T cell receptors could reveal signatures of past pathogen exposure. Rather than drawing on any new phenotypic data, the later analysis identified candidate immune exposures from TCR beta sequences and the way those sequences occurred across donors. High-throughput TCR immunosequencing, statistical association of individual TCRs with disease status, and machine learning were combined to predict cytomegalovirus infection status. The T cell repertoires of some 670 subjects were profiled by immunosequencing and related to cytomegalovirus serostatus. Both class I and class II loci were covered by HLA typing, at four-digit resolution. To study patterns of TCR occurrence, a later analysis re-analyzed previously published TCR beta repertoires from around 670 donors and added high-resolution HLA genotyping. Along with the roughly 670-subject first cohort, a separate validation cohort of over 90 different subjects was used. An earlier analysis of fewer than 750 of the donors used high-throughput TCR beta sequencing to judge whether each TCR beta V gene segment behaved as functional or pseudogenic. Alongside the repertoire data, information on donor age, sex, ethnicity and CMV serostatus was compiled. Broader findings and caveats from the paper: A later genetic analysis associated a missense DCLRE1C variant with V-gene and J-gene trimming of TCR beta chains, and an independent cohort replicated the association. In an earlier analysis of a few hundred of the donors, most TCR beta V segments were observed in productive rearrangements about 90% or about 30% of the time, broadly matching IMGT annotations. In a later analysis, the rate of TCR association differed among HLA loci, with DRB1 alleles having the most associated TCRs and HLA-C alleles having the fewest. Compared with the roughly 670-donor mean, donors in an Asian-associated ancestry cluster had fewer N-insertions in productive TCRs, according to a later genetic analysis. Because counts were too low, 15 or so rarely observed V segments, including chromosome 9 orphons, were excluded from the earlier analysis of 587 of the donors. HLA typing was unavailable for some donors at each locus, so association tests used only the typed subset. In a later analysis, 15,000 to 20,000 TCR beta sequences were associated with specific HLA alleles at a false discovery rate of 0.05. In this cohort, only TCR beta chains were sequenced, and detectable features were limited by the absence of alpha or paired-chain data. Presence/absence analyses assumed roughly uniform sequencing depth across donors, an assumption that may not hold. When HLA alleles, especially DR and DQ, strongly co-occurred, TCR associations were difficult to assign to individual alleles. A cluster of highly shared sequence variants was judged likely to be a technical artifact of the sequencing pipeline. The authors suggested that the approach could potentially be generalized to other disease states and immunological phenotypes. In a later analysis, several top co-occurrence clusters were reported to appear linked to parvovirus B19, influenza, CMV and Epstein-Barr virus. The only immune exposure information available for the cohort was CMV serostatus. The study gave a list of 150 to 200 TCR beta chains associated with cytomegalovirus. A further reported finding was that TCR beta sequences accurately predicted the HLA-A and HLA-B alleles for most subjects in the first cohort. Correlated functional status among segregating V segments might reflect linkage disequilibrium, but an unknown experimental factor could not be ruled out. The classifier was reported to diagnose cytomegalovirus status with high specificity and sensitivity in both the original cohort and the validation cohort. Some IMGT-functional V segments, including TRBV6-2 and TRBV6-3, could not be told apart with the 87-base-pair reads, so those segments were excluded. In vitro tests confirmed that a few of the cytomegalovirus-associated TCR beta chains recognize cytomegalovirus antigens. Compared with equally common non-associated chains, HLA-associated TCR beta chains in a later analysis were more clonally expanded and had lower generation probabilities. In a later analysis, most CMV-associated TCR beta chains were found to appear HLA-restricted, with HLA associations seemingly driven largely by CMV exposure. Most TCR sequences were observed very rarely across donors, whereas some public TCRs were present in many individuals.

After removal of 4 bases from V and 3 bases from J, the junction retains 6 bases not matched to a gene. From the germline V gene (reference sequence), CDR1 is SGHNT and CDR2 is YYREEE. There are 15 amino acids in the CDR3, from cysteine to phenylalanine inclusive. The CDR3 DNA has 45 bases and is translated from base 1. Receptor libraries were prepared by the immunoSEQ multiplex PCR assay. A mixture of 60 forward primers for TCR Vbeta segments and 13 reverse primers for TCR Jbeta segments was used in the multiplex PCR. The CDR3 region of rearranged TCR beta genes was amplified from genomic DNA by a multiplex PCR assay. The amplified TCR beta libraries were sequenced on the Illumina HiSeq System as 87-base-pair reads. The paper's data handling went like this. In a later analysis, about 80 million unique TCR beta chains were counted across the roughly 670 repertoires, and roughly 9.9 million of these chains were shared by at least two donors. A nearest-neighbor algorithm error-corrected the raw reads and collapsed the reads into unique sequences, merging closely related sequences to remove PCR and sequencing errors. To assign V, D and J gene segments, CDR3 sequences were aligned to IMGT reference sequences. For a sequence to be retained, a match of at least six nucleotides was required to both a V gene segment and a J gene segment. Rearrangements were called productive when the CDR3 lacked stop codons and stayed in frame with V and J; all others were non-productive. Following IMGT convention, CDR3 was defined as the stretch from the second conserved V-encoded cysteine up to the conserved J-encoded phenylalanine. The earlier analysis of 587 of the donors excluded sequences that lacked an unambiguous match to a single V gene segment. In an earlier analysis of more than 500 of the donors, a V segment was called functional when productive rearrangements were above 56.7%, and segregating when the standard deviation between donors exceeded 5%. A statistical classification framework was developed to diagnose cytomegalovirus status using the catalog of TCR beta chain sequences. A later analysis assigned V and J genes by comparing TCR nucleotide sequences with IMGT/GENE-DB human TR gene sequences. Using the TCRdist pipeline, a later analysis assigned CDR3 sequences along with most-parsimonious VDJ recombination scenarios. In a later analysis, every TCR beta chain was defined by the combination of its CDR3 amino acid sequence and its V-gene family, and reads without a unique V-gene family were dropped. To address suspected cross-contamination and a sequencing artifact, a later analysis removed approximately 600 highly shared, low-generation-probability nucleotide sequences. A later analysis calculated a clonal expansion index for each public chain from normalized within-repertoire ranks of inferred template counts. A later analysis computed generation probabilities with a VDJ recombination model fitted to out-of-frame rearrangements, and checked the results against IGoR. Hypergeometric tests were used in a later analysis to score TCR-TCR, TCR-HLA and TCR-CMV co-occurrence, with a repertoire-size bias correction applied to the TCR pairs. To estimate false discovery rates, a later analysis permuted the HLA or CMV assignments 20 times. A later analysis grouped co-occurring TCRs with DBSCAN, adding TCRdist sequence similarity when clustering within HLA-allele-positive subsets. Repertoires with fewer than 30,000 or more than 120,000 public chains were left out of co-occurrence clustering, as were five repertoires with anomalous nucleotide sharing. TCRdb holds this immuneACCESS table with in-frame rearrangements only. Some clones are missing; in checked studies, unresolved V genes explain under half, and the rest has no known cause. The V and J calls and the clone size are those of that table, but D and trimming were determined from the DNA. This sample has about 180,000 clones in its table, and about 81% of those were observed once. The ten largest clonotypes hold roughly 1.4% of the sample.

In total, more than 500 healthy bone marrow donors made up the cohort. At the time of sampling, every cohort member was nominally healthy, though immune exposures that went unrecorded were likely present. The donor was CMV seronegative and was included in the group of around 320 seronegative cohort members. A peripheral blood sample was provided by each donor, and peripheral blood mononuclear cells were used for TCR beta sequencing. The Qiagen DNeasy Blood Extraction Kit was used to extract genomic DNA from the blood cell samples. This TCR was sampled from a man between 35 and 55 years old in good health and CMV-seronegative. The chain uses TRBV5-4 and TRBJ1-4, with TRBD1 matching 7 junction bases. The sample was PBMCs. The CDR3 is CASSRTGGANEKLFF. The bases read TGTGCCAGCAGCCGGACAGGAGGAGCTAATGAAAAACTGTTTTTT.